This entry describes one T cell receptor beta chain. The antigen is undetermined. Presence of unique molecular identifiers characterized the TCR beta cDNA libraries. Each sample of roughly 0.9 to 11 million input T cells yielded roughly 0.5 million cDNA molecules, so each molecule approximated one T cell. TCRdb fed the PCR reads into MiXCR, producing one record per CDR3 protein. The sample lists hundreds of thousands of distinct CDR3 sequences, 25% to 30% seen once, with 0.56% in the top ten. These data come from a study of post-analysis software for immune sequencing data. Study observations and caveats: Samples from a shared batch, those prepared together, strongly co-clustered by F measure. TRBV segments more frequent in patients than in controls numbered five and included TRBV5-6, TRBV5-1 and TRBV20-1. Multiple sclerosis patients showed significantly lower normalized Chao1 diversity than controls did.

The length of the CDR3 is 15 residues. Germline loops: CDR1 SGHTA, CDR2 FQGNSA. V lost 0 bases and J lost 0, with 9 bases in between. The receptor comes from a girl aged 5-17 years with multiple sclerosis. Sequencing was performed on blood. V usage is TRBV7-2 and J usage is TRBJ2-7; D unresolved. CDR3 coding DNA: TGTGCCAGCAGCTTAGCCGCAAGCGCCTCCTACGAGCAGTACTTC. Amino acids: CASSLAASASYEQYF.